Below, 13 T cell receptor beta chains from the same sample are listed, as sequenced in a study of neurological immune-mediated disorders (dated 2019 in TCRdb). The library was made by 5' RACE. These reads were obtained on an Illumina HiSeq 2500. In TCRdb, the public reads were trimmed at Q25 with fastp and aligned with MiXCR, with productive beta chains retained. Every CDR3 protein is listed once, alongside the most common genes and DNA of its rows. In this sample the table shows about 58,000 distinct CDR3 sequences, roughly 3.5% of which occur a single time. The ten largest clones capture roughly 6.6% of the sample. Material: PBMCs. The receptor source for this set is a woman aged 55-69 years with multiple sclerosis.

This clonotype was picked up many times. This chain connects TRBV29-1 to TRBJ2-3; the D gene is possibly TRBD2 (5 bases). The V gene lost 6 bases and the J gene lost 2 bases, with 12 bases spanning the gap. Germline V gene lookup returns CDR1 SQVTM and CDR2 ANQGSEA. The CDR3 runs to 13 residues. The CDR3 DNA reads TGCAGCGTCGATACTAGTTACACAGATACGCAGTATTTT. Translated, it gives CSVDTSYTDTQYF.

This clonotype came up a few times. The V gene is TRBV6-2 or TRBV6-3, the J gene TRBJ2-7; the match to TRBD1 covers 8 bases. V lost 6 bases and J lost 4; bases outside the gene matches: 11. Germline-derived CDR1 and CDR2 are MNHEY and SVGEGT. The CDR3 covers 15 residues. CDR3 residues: CASRNPRTGLYEQYF. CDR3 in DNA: TGTGCCAGCAGGAATCCCAGGACAGGGTTATACGAGCAGTACTTC.

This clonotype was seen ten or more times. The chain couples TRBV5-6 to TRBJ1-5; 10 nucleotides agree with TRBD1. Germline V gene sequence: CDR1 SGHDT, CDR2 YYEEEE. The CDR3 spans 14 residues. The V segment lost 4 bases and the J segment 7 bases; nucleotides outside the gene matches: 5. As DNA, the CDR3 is TGTGCCAGCAGCCCCGGGACAGGGGACCAGCCCCAGCATTTT. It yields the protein CASSPGTGDQPQHF.

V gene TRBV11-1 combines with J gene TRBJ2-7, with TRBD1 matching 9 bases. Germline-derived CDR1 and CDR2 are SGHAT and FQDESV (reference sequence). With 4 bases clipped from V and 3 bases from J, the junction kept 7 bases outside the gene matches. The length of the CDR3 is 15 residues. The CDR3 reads CASSSTGTGFYEQYF. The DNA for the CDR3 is TGTGCCAGCAGCTCGACCGGGACAGGGTTCTACGAGCAGTACTTC.

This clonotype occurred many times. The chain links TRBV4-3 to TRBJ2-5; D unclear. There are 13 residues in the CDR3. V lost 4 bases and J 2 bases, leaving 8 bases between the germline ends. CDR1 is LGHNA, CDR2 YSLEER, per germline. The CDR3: CASSPQRQETQYF. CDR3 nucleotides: TGCGCCAGCAGCCCCCAACGACAAGAGACCCAGTACTTC.

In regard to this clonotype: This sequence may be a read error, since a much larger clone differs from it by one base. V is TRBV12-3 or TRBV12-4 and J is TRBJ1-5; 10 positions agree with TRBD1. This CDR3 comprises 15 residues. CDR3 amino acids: CASSTTGGADQPQNF. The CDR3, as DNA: TGTGCCAGCAGTACGACAGGGGGCGCGGATCAGCCCCAGAATTTT.

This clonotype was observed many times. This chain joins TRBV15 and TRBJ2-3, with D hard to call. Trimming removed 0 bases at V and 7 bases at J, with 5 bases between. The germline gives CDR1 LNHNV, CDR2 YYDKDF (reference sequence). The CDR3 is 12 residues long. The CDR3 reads CATSRDPYTQYF. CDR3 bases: TGTGCCACCAGCAGAGATCCGTATACGCAGTATTTT.

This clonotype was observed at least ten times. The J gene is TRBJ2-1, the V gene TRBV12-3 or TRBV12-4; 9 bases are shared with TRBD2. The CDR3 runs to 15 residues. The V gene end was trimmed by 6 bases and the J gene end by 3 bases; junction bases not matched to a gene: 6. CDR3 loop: CASRGGGGVYNEQFF. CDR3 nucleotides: TGTGCCAGCAGAGGTGGCGGGGGGGTCTACAATGAGCAGTTCTTC.

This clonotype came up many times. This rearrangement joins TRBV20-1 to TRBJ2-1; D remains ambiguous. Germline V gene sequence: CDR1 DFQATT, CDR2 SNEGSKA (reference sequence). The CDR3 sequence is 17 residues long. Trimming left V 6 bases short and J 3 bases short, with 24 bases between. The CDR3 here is CSARHLQTAVNYNEQFF. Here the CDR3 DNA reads TGCAGTGCCAGGCACCTCCAGACGGCAGTTAACTACAATGAGCAGTTCTTC.

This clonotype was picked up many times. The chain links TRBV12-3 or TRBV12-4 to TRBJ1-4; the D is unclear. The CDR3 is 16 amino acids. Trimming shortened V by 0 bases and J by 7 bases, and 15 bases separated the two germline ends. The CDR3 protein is CASSLALDGVREKLFF. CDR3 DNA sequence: TGTGCCAGCAGTTTAGCGCTCGACGGGGTCCGTGAAAAACTGTTTTTT.

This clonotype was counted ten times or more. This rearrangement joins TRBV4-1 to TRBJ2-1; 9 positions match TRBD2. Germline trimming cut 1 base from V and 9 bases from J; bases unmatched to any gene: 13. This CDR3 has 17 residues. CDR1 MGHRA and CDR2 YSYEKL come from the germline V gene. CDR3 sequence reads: CASSQGGGSGRGFEQFF. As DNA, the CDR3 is TGCGCCAGCAGCCAAGGGGGGGGTAGCGGGAGAGGCTTTGAGCAGTTCTTC.

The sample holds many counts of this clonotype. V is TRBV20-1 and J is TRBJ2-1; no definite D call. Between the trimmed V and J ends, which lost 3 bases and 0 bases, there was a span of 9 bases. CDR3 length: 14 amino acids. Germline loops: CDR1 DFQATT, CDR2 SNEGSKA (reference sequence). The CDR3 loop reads CSASHGSSYNEQFF. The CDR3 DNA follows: TGCAGTGCTAGCCACGGAAGCTCCTACAATGAGCAGTTCTTC.

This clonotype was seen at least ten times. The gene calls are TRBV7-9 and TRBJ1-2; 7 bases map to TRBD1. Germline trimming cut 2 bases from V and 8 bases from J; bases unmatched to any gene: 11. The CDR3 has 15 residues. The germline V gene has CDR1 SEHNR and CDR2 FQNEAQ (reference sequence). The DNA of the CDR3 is TGTGCCAGCAGCTTAAGCCTTACAGGGGCGGGAGGCTACACCTTC. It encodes CASSLSLTGAGGYTF.